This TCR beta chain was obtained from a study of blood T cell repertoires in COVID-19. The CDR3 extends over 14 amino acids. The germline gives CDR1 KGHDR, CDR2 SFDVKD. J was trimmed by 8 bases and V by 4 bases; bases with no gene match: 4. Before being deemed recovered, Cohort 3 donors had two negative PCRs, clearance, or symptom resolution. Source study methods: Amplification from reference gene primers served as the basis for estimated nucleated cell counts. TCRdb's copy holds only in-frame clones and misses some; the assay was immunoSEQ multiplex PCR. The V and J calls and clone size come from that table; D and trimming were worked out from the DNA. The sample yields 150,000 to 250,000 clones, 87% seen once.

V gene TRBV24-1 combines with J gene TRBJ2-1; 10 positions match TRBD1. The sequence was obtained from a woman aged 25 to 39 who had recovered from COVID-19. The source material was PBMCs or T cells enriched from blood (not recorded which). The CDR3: CATSDPGTGDEQFF. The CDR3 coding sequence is TGTGCCACCAGTGACCCCGGGACAGGGGATGAGCAGTTCTTC.